Shown below are 7 T cell receptor beta chains from a single sample sequenced in a study of blood T cell repertoires in COVID-19. Some clones are missing from TCRdb's copy, which holds only in-frame ones; the method was immunoSEQ multiplex PCR. The table shows around 180,000 clones, with around 87% occurring only once. Sequenced sample: peripheral blood. The receptors here all came from a man aged 35-49 years with active or convalescent COVID-19.

In this sample, this clone turned up once. J is TRBJ1-2 and V is TRBV28, with D possibly TRBD1 on 5 matching bases. Trimming left V 4 bases short and J 1 base short, with 13 bases between. Germline assignment: CDR1 MDHEN and CDR2 SYDVKM. This CDR3 spans 15 amino acids. CDR3 in amino acids: CASSSPLGLNYGYTF. As DNA, the CDR3 is TGTGCCAGCAGTTCTCCGTTGGGACTTAACTATGGCTACACCTTC.

As regards this clone: Mismatch with germline at one junction end may stem from a read error. The chain couples TRBV30 to TRBJ2-7, with D possibly TRBD1 on 5 matching bases. Germline lookup yields CDR1 GTSNPN and CDR2 SVGIG (reference sequence). This CDR3 region has 12 residues. The CDR3 reads CAWSVVGRLANF. In DNA, the CDR3 is TGTGCCTGGAGTGTAGTGGGGCGCCTTGCTAACTTC.

This clone appeared once. The CDR3 here is CASSLDRVGGYTF. CDR3 DNA sequence: TGTGCCAGCAGCTTAGACAGGGTTGGTGGCTACACCTTC. This chain uses TRBV13 with TRBJ1-2; tentatively, D is TRBD1 (6 bases). This CDR3 has 13 amino acids. In germline, CDR1 is PRHDT, CDR2 FYEKMQ (reference sequence). V lost 1 base to trimming and J lost 7 bases, with 10 bases between them.

V gene TRBV18 combines with J gene TRBJ2-7, with 8 bases fitting TRBD1. In germline, CDR1 is KGHSH, CDR2 LQKENI. V trimming: 0 bases; J trimming: 4 bases; junction bases outside the gene matches: 5. This CDR3 contains 15 residues. The CDR3 nucleotides are TGTGCCAGCTCACCACCGATCAGGGGGCATTACGAGCAGTACTTC. Translation gives CASSPPIRGHYEQYF.

The chain combines TRBV30 with TRBJ1-2; TRBD1 matches at 11 bases. V shed 3 bases, J shed 8 bases, and the junction held 5 bases outside the gene matches. Germline lookup yields CDR1 GTSNPN and CDR2 SVGIG (reference sequence). The CDR3 contains 13 residues. The CDR3 DNA reads TGTGCCTGGAGCCGGACAGGGGGCCTGGGCTACACCTTC. Amino acids: CAWSRTGGLGYTF.

V and J are TRBV20-1 and TRBJ1-2; 8 positions match TRBD1. This CDR3 has 13 amino acids. Germline CDR1 and CDR2: DFQATT and SNEGSKA (reference sequence). V was clipped by 3 bases and J by 7 bases; unmatched bases: 7. The CDR3 loop is CSASAGGASGYTF. The CDR3 DNA is TGCAGTGCTAGTGCAGGGGGCGCGAGTGGCTACACCTTC.

The rearrangement links TRBV7-9 to TRBJ1-4; TRBD1 matches 9 bases. This CDR3 contains 16 residues. Germline CDR1 is SEHNR and CDR2 is FQNEAQ (reference sequence). V lost 4 bases, J lost 8 bases, and 11 bases stayed unmatched. The CDR3 nucleotides read TGTGCCAGCAGCTATCACCCCGGGACAGGGAGGGAAAAACTGTTTTTT. Amino acid sequence: CASSYHPGTGREKLFF.